This T cell receptor (beta chain) appears in the sequencing data of a study of CD8 T cells in ankylosing spondylitis. The study's findings and limits: Typical of ankylosing spondylitis blood, it appeared, was a TCR beta motif of under 10 highly homologous variants.

From the 5' RACE reads, TCRdb called clonotypes with MiXCR, one entry per CDR3 protein. The sample lists approximately 220,000 distinct CDR3 sequences; around 17% were seen once. CDR1 DFQATT and CDR2 SNEGSKA come from the germline V gene (reference sequence). This CDR3 contains 15 residues. V trimming: 5 bases; J trimming: 2 bases; junction bases outside the gene matches: 5. For this clonotype: Its cognate antigen is unknown.

The V call is TRBV20-1, the J call TRBJ2-1, with 11 bases fitting TRBD2. The TCR originated in a male donor with ankylosing spondylitis. The sequencing sample was made of blood, either unsorted or a sorted T cell fraction (not recorded which). The CDR3 is CSALTSGSTYNEQFF. Written as DNA, the CDR3 is TGCAGTGCTCTCACTAGCGGGAGTACCTACAATGAGCAGTTCTTC.